Listed here are 9 T cell receptor beta chains from one sample, sequenced in a study of cytomegalovirus exposure and HLA in healthy donors. 13 Jbeta primers and 60 Vbeta primers were used for the PCR. Sequenced by immunoSEQ multiplex PCR; TCRdb stores in-frame clones only, minus some. The sample contains 90,000 to 110,000 clones, around 78% of which appear only once. Sample: PBMCs. All receptors come from a male donor in good health and CMV-seronegative.

This clone came up once. The rearrangement uses TRBV5-1 and TRBJ2-5, with 9 bases fitting TRBD2. Germline CDR1 is SGHRS and CDR2 is YFSETQ. Germline trimming cut 4 bases from V and 10 bases from J; bases unmatched to any gene: 17. The CDR3 extends over 16 amino acids. CDR3 DNA: TGCGCCAGCAGCCCGGGACAGCGGGGGGAAGAGCAGTACCAGTACTTC. The encoded protein is CASSPGQRGEEQYQYF.

This rearrangement joins TRBV25-1 to TRBJ2-2; D gene ambiguous. Germline V lookup: CDR1 MGHDK, CDR2 SYGVNS. The CDR3 extends over 15 amino acids. V was trimmed by 4 bases and J by 1 base, leaving 10 bases between them. The CDR3 spells CASSATSENTGELFF. Here the CDR3 DNA reads TGTGCCAGCAGTGCCACCAGTGAGAACACCGGGGAGCTGTTTTTT. The full variable domain, completed using reference TRBV25-1 and TRBJ2-2, is EADIYQTPRYLVIGTGKKITLECSQTMGHDKMYWYQQDPGMELHLIHYSYGVNSTEKGDLSSESTVSRIRTEHFPLTLESARPSHTSQYLCASSATSENTGELFFGEGSRLTVL.

This clone was observed a handful of times. The rearrangement uses TRBV9 and TRBJ2-3; TRBD2 matches 8 bases. CDR1 and CDR2 from the germline V gene are SGDLS and YYNGEE. There are 15 residues in the CDR3. The V gene end was trimmed by 6 bases and the J gene end by 3 bases; junction bases not matched to a gene: 9. In DNA, the CDR3 is TGTGCCAGCACCCTGAAGAGCGGGAGTACAGATACGCAGTATTTT. Its protein is CASTLKSGSTDTQYF.

The gene calls are TRBV7-3 and TRBJ2-1; 10 bases line up with TRBD2. CDR1 and CDR2 from the germline V gene are SGHTA and FQGTGA. With 5 bases clipped from V and 0 bases from J, the junction kept 16 bases outside the gene matches. The CDR3 runs to 20 residues. The chain's CDR3 is CASSPRGSGRSRSSYNEQFF. CDR3 nucleotide sequence: TGTGCCAGCAGCCCCCGGGGTAGCGGGAGGTCCCGTAGCTCCTACAATGAGCAGTTCTTC.

The chain couples TRBV5-4 to TRBJ2-7; 8 bases align to TRBD1. Germline values: CDR1 SGHNT, CDR2 YYREEE (reference sequence). The CDR3 totals 14 residues. The trim removed 4 bases at V and 7 bases at J, leaving 10 bases unmatched. DNA for the CDR3: TGTGCCAGCAGCCCGAAGACAGGGGCGGGAGAGCAGTACTTC. This sequence encodes CASSPKTGAGEQYF.

The genes are TRBV5-4 and TRBJ2-5; 12 nucleotides agree with TRBD2. The J call may be wrong; the DNA end is better matched by TRBJ2-7. Germline values: CDR1 SGHNT, CDR2 YYREEE (reference sequence). The CDR3 covers 13 residues. The CDR3 here is CAEGASGRDEQYF. In DNA form, the CDR3 reads TGTGCCGAGGGGGCTAGCGGGAGGGACGAGCAGTACTTC.

This clone came up a few times. This chain links TRBV5-4 with TRBJ2-3, with TRBD2 identical over 8 bases. V was pared by 1 base and J by 2 bases, with 3 bases of the junction left unmatched. The germline V gene encodes CDR1 SGHNT and CDR2 YYREEE (reference sequence). The CDR3 is 15 amino acids. The CDR3 DNA follows: TGTGCCAGCAGCTTGACTAGCGGATACACAGATACGCAGTATTTT. Translating gives CASSLTSGYTDTQYF.

This chain connects TRBV27 to TRBJ1-1; D unresolved. Germline-derived CDR1 and CDR2 are MNHEY and SMNVEV (reference sequence). V gave up 6 bases and J gave up 8 bases, with 19 bases separating them. This CDR3 spans 14 amino acids. The CDR3 here is CASSESAATSEAFF. CDR3 bases: TGTGCCAGCAGCGAAAGTGCGGCTACGTCCGAAGCTTTCTTT.

The chain is built from TRBV19 and TRBJ1-1; D not certain. Trimming took off 4 bases at V and 1 base at J, with 4 bases between the two ends. CDR1 and CDR2 (germline): LNHDA, SQIVND (reference sequence). The CDR3 sequence is 12 residues long. The CDR3: CASSKRNTEAFF. The CDR3 bases are TGTGCCAGTAGTAAGCGGAACACTGAAGCTTTCTTT.